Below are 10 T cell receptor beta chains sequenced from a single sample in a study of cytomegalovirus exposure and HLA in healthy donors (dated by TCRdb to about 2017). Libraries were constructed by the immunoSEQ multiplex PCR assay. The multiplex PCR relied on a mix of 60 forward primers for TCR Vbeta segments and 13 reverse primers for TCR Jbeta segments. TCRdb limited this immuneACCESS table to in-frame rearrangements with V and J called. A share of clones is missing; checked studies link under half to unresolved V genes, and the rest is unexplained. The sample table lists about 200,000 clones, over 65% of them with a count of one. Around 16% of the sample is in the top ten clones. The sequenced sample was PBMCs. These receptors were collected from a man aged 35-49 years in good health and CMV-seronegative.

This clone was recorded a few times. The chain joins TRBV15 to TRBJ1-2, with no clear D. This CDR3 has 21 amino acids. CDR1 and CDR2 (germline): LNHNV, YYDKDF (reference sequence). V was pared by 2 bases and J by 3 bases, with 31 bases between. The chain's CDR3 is CATSRRGGSPTPLRHYYGYTF. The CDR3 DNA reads TGTGCCACCAGCAGACGGGGAGGCAGTCCAACCCCCTTAAGGCACTACTATGGCTACACCTTC. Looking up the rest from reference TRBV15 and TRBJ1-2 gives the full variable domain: DAMVIQNPRYQVTQFGKPVTLSCSQTLNHNVMYWYQQKSSQAPKLLFHYYDKDFNNEADTPDNFQSRRPNTSFCFLDIRSPGLGDTAMYLCATSRRGGSPTPLRHYYGYTFGSGTRLTVV.

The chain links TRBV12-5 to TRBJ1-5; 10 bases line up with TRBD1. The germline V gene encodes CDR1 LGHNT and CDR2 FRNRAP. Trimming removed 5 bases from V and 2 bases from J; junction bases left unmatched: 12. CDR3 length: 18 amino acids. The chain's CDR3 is CASGTWTGGRLGNQPQHF. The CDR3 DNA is TGTGCTAGTGGTACCTGGACAGGGGGGCGCCTAGGCAATCAGCCCCAGCATTTT.

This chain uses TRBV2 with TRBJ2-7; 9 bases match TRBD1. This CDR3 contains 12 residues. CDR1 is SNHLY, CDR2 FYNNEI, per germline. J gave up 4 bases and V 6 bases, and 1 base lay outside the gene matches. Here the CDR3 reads CASRGQGYEQYF. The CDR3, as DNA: TGTGCCAGCAGGGGACAGGGTTACGAGCAGTACTTC. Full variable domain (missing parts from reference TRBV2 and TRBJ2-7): EPEVTQTPSHQVTQMGQEVILRCVPISNHLYFYWYRQILGQKVEFLVSFYNNEISEKSEIFDDQFSVERPDGSNFTLKIRSTKLEDSAMYFCASRGQGYEQYFGPGTRLTVT.

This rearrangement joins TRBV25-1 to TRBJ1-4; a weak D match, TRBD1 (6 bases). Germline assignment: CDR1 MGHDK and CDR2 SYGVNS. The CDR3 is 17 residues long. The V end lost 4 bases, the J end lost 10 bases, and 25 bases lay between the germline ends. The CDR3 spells CASSVTGTPSRRGKLFF. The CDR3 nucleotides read TGTGCCAGCAGTGTCACCGGGACACCATCCCGTCGGGGAAAACTGTTTTTT. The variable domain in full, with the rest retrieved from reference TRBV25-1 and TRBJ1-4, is EADIYQTPRYLVIGTGKKITLECSQTMGHDKMYWYQQDPGMELHLIHYSYGVNSTEKGDLSSESTVSRIRTEHFPLTLESARPSHTSQYLCASSVTGTPSRRGKLFFGSGTQLSVL.

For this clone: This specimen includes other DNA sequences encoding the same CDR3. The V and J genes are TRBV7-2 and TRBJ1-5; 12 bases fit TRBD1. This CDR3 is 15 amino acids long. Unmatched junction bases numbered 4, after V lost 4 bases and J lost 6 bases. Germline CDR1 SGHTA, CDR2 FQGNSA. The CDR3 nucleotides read TGTGCCAGCAGCTCGGGACAGGGGGCACGTCAGCCCCAGCATTTT. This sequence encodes CASSSGQGARQPQHF.

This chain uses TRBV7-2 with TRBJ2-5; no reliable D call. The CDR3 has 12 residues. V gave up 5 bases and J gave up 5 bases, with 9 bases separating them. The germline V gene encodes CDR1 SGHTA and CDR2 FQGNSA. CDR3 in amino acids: CASSAHSETQYF. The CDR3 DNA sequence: TGTGCCAGCAGCGCCCACAGTGAGACCCAGTACTTC.

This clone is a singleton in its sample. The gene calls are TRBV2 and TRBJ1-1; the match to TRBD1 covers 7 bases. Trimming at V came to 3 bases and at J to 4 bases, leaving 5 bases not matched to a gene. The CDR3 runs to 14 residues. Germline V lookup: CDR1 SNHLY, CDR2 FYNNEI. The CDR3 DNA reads TGTGCCAGCAGTGATAGGGGGCTAGGCACTGAAGCTTTCTTT. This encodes CASSDRGLGTEAFF.

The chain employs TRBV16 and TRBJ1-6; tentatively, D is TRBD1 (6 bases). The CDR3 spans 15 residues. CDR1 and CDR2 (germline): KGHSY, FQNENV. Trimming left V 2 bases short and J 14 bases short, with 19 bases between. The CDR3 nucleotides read TGTGCCAGCAGCCAAGTAGGCGGACCTCAGGGGTCCCTCCACTTT. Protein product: CASSQVGGPQGSLHF.

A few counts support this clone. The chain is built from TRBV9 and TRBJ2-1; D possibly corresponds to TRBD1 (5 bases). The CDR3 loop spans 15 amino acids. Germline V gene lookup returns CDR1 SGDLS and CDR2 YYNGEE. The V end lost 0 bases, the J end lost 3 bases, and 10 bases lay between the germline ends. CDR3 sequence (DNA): TGTGCCAGCAGCGTAGCTCAGGGAAACTACAATGAGCAGTTCTTC. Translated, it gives CASSVAQGNYNEQFF.

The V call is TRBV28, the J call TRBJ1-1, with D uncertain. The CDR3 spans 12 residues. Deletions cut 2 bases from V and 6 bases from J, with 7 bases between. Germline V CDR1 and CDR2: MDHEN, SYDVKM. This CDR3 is CASSLQESEAFF. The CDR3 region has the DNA TGTGCCAGCAGTTTACAAGAGTCTGAAGCTTTCTTT.